The 9 T cell receptor beta chains below were found in one sample sequenced in a study of blood T cell repertoires in COVID-19. Method: immunoSEQ multiplex PCR; TCRdb's copy keeps in-frame clones and lacks some. The sample contains 250,000 to 300,000 clones, over 85% of which appear only once. The sample comprised PBMCs or T cells enriched from blood (not recorded which). These receptors were taken from a woman aged 60-75 years who had recovered from COVID-19.

The V and J genes are TRBV6-5 and TRBJ1-2, with a tentative D call TRBD1 (6 bases). V was clipped by 2 bases and J by 7 bases, with 11 bases between them. The CDR3 has 13 residues. Germline V gene lookup returns CDR1 MNHEY and CDR2 SVGAGI. DNA of the CDR3: TGTGCCAGCAGTTACCGGGGGGCAGTTGGCTACACCTTC. Protein sequence: CASSYRGAVGYTF.

The rearrangement joins TRBV18 to TRBJ1-2, with TRBD1 identical over 11 bases. Germline CDR1 reads KGHSH; CDR2 reads LQKENI. The CDR3 has 19 residues. V gave up 6 bases and J gave up 2 bases; unmatched junction bases: 17. CDR3 sequence (DNA): TGTGCCAGCTCTCCCGGACAGGGGGCGTCTTTCCCCCTAAACTATGGCTACACCTTC. It yields the protein CASSPGQGASFPLNYGYTF. Complete variable domain (other parts from reference TRBV18 and TRBJ1-2): NAGVMQNPRHLVRRRGQEARLRCSPMKGHSHVYWYRQLPEEGLKFMVYLQKENIIDESGMPKERFSAEFPKEGPSILRIQQVVRGDSAAYFCASSPGQGASFPLNYGYTFGSGTRLTVV.

This clone was picked up one time. The chain links TRBV5-1 to TRBJ2-7; D might be TRBD1 (6 bases). CDR1 is SGHRS and CDR2 is YFSETQ in the germline V gene. V gave up 4 bases and J gave up 2 bases, with 19 bases separating them. The CDR3 runs 16 residues. The CDR3 DNA reads as TGCGCCAGCAGCCCAACCTCCGGGACATTGCCCTACGAGCAGTACTTC. Protein sequence: CASSPTSGTLPYEQYF.

V and J are TRBV28 and TRBJ2-7; 8 bases map to TRBD1. This CDR3 has 12 residues. V trimming: 10 bases; J trimming: 1 base; junction bases outside the gene matches: 3. Looked up from germline, CDR1 is MDHEN and CDR2 is SYDVKM. CDR3 residues: CATTGASYEQYF. The CDR3 nucleotides are TGTGCCACGACAGGGGCATCCTACGAGCAGTACTTC.

V and J are TRBV27 and TRBJ1-6, with a tentative D call TRBD1 (5 bases). The germline V gene encodes CDR1 MNHEY and CDR2 SMNVEV (reference sequence). V was pared by 2 bases and J by 9 bases, with 11 bases between. This CDR3 contains 14 residues. The CDR3 DNA reads as TGTGCCAGCAGTTTAGAAGGGGAATCTTCACCCCTCCACTTT. It translates to CASSLEGESSPLHF.

This clone was seen a single time. The chain recombines TRBV7-3 with TRBJ2-3, with D maybe TRBD1 (6 bases). Germline assignment: CDR1 SGHTA and CDR2 FQGTGA. The length of the CDR3 is 13 residues. Trimming removed 5 bases at V and 5 bases at J, with 11 bases between. The DNA of the CDR3 is TGTGCCAGCAGCAACCAGGGACAAGATACGCAGTATTTT. It translates to CASSNQGQDTQYF.

This clone has a handful of counts. The chain joins TRBV24-1 to TRBJ2-1; D remains ambiguous. V gave up 2 bases and J gave up 3 bases, with 10 bases separating them. CDR3 size: 15 residues. CDR1 and CDR2 from the germline V gene are KGHDR and SFDVKD. Here the CDR3 reads CATSDSSRLYNEQFF. The CDR3 DNA follows: TGTGCCACCAGTGATTCATCACGACTCTACAATGAGCAGTTCTTC.

The genes are TRBV7-3 and TRBJ1-6; TRBD1 aligns across 8 bases. V shed 2 bases, J shed 3 bases, and the junction held 3 bases outside the gene matches. Germline lookup yields CDR1 SGHTA and CDR2 FQGTGA. The CDR3 totals 16 residues. The CDR3 DNA sequence: TGTGCCAGCAGCTTAGGGACAGGAAACTATAATTCACCCCTCCACTTT. It yields the protein CASSLGTGNYNSPLHF.

The chain combines TRBV6-1 with TRBJ1-3; D call uncertain. This CDR3 has 16 amino acids. With 2 bases removed from V and 2 bases from J, the gap between germline ends came to 13 bases. Germline V gene data show CDR1 as MNHNS and CDR2 as SASEGT. In nucleotides, the CDR3 is TGTGCCAGCAGTGAATGGGCTAATTTCGCTGGAAACACCATATATTTT. As protein: CASSEWANFAGNTIYF.